These T cell receptor beta chains were read from a single sample in a study of shared clonotypes between healthy human individuals. The repertoire was sequenced with immunoSEQ multiplex PCR; TCRdb's copy has only in-frame clones and lacks some. The data show about 2,100,000 clones, 85% to 95% seen once. Sequences were obtained from naive CD8+ T cells from PBMCs. These receptor sequences come from a man aged 18 to 30 in good health. Some clones in this sample may be carry-over from other donors' samples. Both conserved end residues are part of each CDR3. D genes are given only for firm matches. Rows give clone size only sometimes, using once, few, many, or a class for an expanded clone.

TRBJ2-1,.,TRBV5-6,.,TGTGCCAGCAGCTTGGTCCGGGGGCCCTACAATGAGCAGTTCTTC,CASSLVRGPYNEQFF
TRBJ2-7,.,TRBV27,.,TGTGCCAGCAGTTGGGCCGAGGGCTCCTACGAGCAGTACTTC,CASSWAEGSYEQYF
TRBJ2-5,.,TRBV28,.,TGTGCCAGCACTTTACATGAGTCTAGACAAGAGACCCAGTACTTC,CASTLHESRQETQYF
TRBJ2-7,.,TRBV11-2,.,TGTGCCAGCAGCTTAGGGGCGATCCCCACCTCCTACGAGCAGTACTTC,CASSLGAIPTSYEQYF
TRBJ2-7,once,TRBV5-1,.,TGCGCCAGCAGATCAGACAGAACCTACGAGCAGTACTTC,CASRSDRTYEQYF
TRBJ2-7,once,TRBV9,.,TGTGCCAGCAGCGTAGTGGAGACAGGAAGCGCCTACGAGCAGTACTTC,CASSVVETGSAYEQYF
TRBJ1-3,.,TRBV7-8,.,TGTGCCAGCAGCTCGTCCGGCCACAGCTCTGGAAACACCATATATTTT,CASSSSGHSSGNTIYF
TRBJ2-2,.,TRBV4-2,TRBD2,TGTGCCAGCAGCCAAGTTTCACTAGCGGAGAACACCGGGGAGCTGTTTTTT,CASSQVSLAENTGELFF
TRBJ2-6,.,TRBV6-7,.,TGTGCCAGCAGTTACTCCCGACCCCCAAGGAGGGCCAATGGGGCCAACGTCCTGACTTTC,CASSYSRPPRRANGANVLTF
TRBJ1-1,.,TRBV4-3,.,TGCGCCAGCAGCCAAGAAATAAGTCTGAACACTGAAGCTTTCTTT,CASSQEISLNTEAFF
TRBJ2-3,.,TRBV27,TRBD2,TGTGCCAGCAGTTTATATTTTCGTAGCGGGAGGGGAGATACGCAGTATTTT,CASSLYFRSGRGDTQYF
TRBJ2-7,.,TRBV6-1,.,TGTGCCAGCGCCGTGGATGCAGGGGCTAGAAACGAGCAGTACTTC,CASAVDAGARNEQYF
TRBJ2-7,.,TRBV5-1,.,TGCGCCAGCAGCTGGGACAGCGGGGCGGTCGAGCAGTACTTC,CASSWDSGAVEQYF
TRBJ2-3,.,TRBV7-9,.,TGTGCCAGCAGCTTAGGGTCCCATCCCACAGATACGCAGTATTTT,CASSLGSHPTDTQYF
TRBJ2-3,once,TRBV4-1,TRBD2,TGCGCCAGCAGGCAGGGGACTAGCTACTCAGATACGCAGTATTTT,CASRQGTSYSDTQYF
TRBJ2-7,.,TRBV27,TRBD2,TGTGCCAGCAGTTTGGCGGGAGCCTACGAGCAGTACTTC,CASSLAGAYEQYF
TRBJ2-1,.,TRBV7-9,.,TGTGCCAGCAGCCACGGGCGCCCAAGCTCCTACAATGAGCAGTTCTTC,CASSHGRPSSYNEQFF
TRBJ2-2,once,TRBV7-6,.,TGTGCCAGCAGCATTAGTCGTACCGGGGAGCTGTTTTTT,CASSISRTGELFF
TRBJ2-2,.,TRBV15,.,TGTGCCACCAGCGGACACTGGAACACCGGGGAGCTGTTTTTT,CATSGHWNTGELFF
TRBJ2-1,.,TRBV28,TRBD1,TGTGCCAGCAGTTTCACCGGGACAGGGTTTGAGCAGTTCTTC,CASSFTGTGFEQFF
TRBJ2-1,once,TRBV29-1,.,TGCAGCGTTGAATCTGAACAGGGAATCAACAATGAGCAGTTCTTC,CSVESEQGINNEQFF
TRBJ1-1,.,TRBV7-9,.,TGTGCCAGCAGCCCACGACAAGGGTATACTGAAGCTTTCTTT,CASSPRQGYTEAFF
TRBJ2-3,.,TRBV6-5,TRBD2,TGTGCCAGCAGTTGGCGGGAGAGCACAGATACGCAGTATTTT,CASSWRESTDTQYF
TRBJ2-1,.,TRBV6-5,.,TGTGCCAGCGCCTCCTACGCCACCTACAATGAGCAGTTCTTC,CASASYATYNEQFF
TRBJ1-2,.,TRBV4-3,.,TGCGCCAGCAGCCCTGGTTCTCCGAGGAGGGACTATGGCTACACCTTC,CASSPGSPRRDYGYTF
TRBJ2-7,.,TRBV2,TRBD2,TGTGCCGGGATGAGCGGGAGCCGCCACGAGCAGTACTTC,CAGMSGSRHEQYF
TRBJ2-7,.,TRBV30,.,TGTGCCTGGAGTATTGGCCAACCCTACGAGCAGTACTTC,CAWSIGQPYEQYF
TRBJ2-5,.,TRBV18,.,TGTGCCAGCTCACCACTTCGTTTTGGGTGGACCCAGTACTTC,CASSPLRFGWTQYF
TRBJ2-3,.,TRBV6-5,.,TGTGCCAGCAGTTACTCGAATTTGCCCACAGATACGCAGTATTTT,CASSYSNLPTDTQYF
TRBJ2-2,.,TRBV5-6,.,TGTGCCAGCAGCTTGAATCCAGGGCGGGCCGGGGAGCTGTTTTTT,CASSLNPGRAGELFF
TRBJ2-3,.,TRBV27,.,TGTGCCAGTTTCTCCGTGTCCCGGCCTTCGGCGGGTAAAACAGATACGCAGTATTTT,CASFSVSRPSAGKTDTQYF
TRBJ2-7,.,TRBV13,TRBD2,TGTGCCAGCAGCTTAGGGGCTAGCGGCGCCTACGAGCAGTACTTC,CASSLGASGAYEQYF
TRBJ2-1,.,TRBV9,.,TGTGCCAGCAGCGGCGACCAGGTGACTAGTCGCAATGAGCAGTTCTTC,CASSGDQVTSRNEQFF
TRBJ2-7,once,TRBV4-1,TRBD1,TGCGCCAGCAGCCGCACGACAGGGCGCGAGCAGTACTTC,CASSRTTGREQYF
TRBJ2-3,once,TRBV5-1,.,TGCGCCAGCAGCTTTTTAGCGGAGGCCACAGATACGCAGTATTTT,CASSFLAEATDTQYF
TRBJ1-4,.,TRBV7-2,.,TGTGCCAGCAGCTTAGTAGGATCTAATGAAAAACTGTTTTTT,CASSLVGSNEKLFF
TRBJ1-2,.,TRBV28,.,TGTGCCAGCAGCCCTGCCTGGGAGTCACTAGCCCTGTACTATGGCTACACCTTC,CASSPAWESLALYYGYTF
TRBJ1-4,.,TRBV9,.,TGTGCCAGCAGCCCGTCCGGAACTAATGAAAAACTGTTTTTT,CASSPSGTNEKLFF
TRBJ1-1,.,TRBV27,.,TGTGCCAGCAGTAAACTTAACCCTCAGGGGAACACTGAAGCTTTCTTT,CASSKLNPQGNTEAFF
TRBJ2-5,.,TRBV7-8,TRBD2,TGTGCCAGCAGCTTAGCGCAACTAGCGGGGGAGACCCAGTACTTC,CASSLAQLAGETQYF
TRBJ2-3,.,TRBV6-5,.,TGTGCCAGCAGTTACGGTACAGATACGCAGTATTTT,CASSYGTDTQYF
TRBJ2-1,.,TRBV30,.,TGTGCCTGGGCCATGACCGGGGACCACAATGAGCAGTTCTTC,CAWAMTGDHNEQFF
TRBJ2-3,.,TRBV28,TRBD1,TGTGCCAGCAGCCTCAGGGGGCGAAGCACAGATACGCAGTATTTT,CASSLRGRSTDTQYF
TRBJ2-2,.,TRBV7-3,.,TGTGCCAGCAGCCCCGAAGGGAGTCTCCCTAACACCGGGGAGCTGTTTTTT,CASSPEGSLPNTGELFF
TRBJ1-1,.,TRBV5-1,.,TGCGCCAGCAGCTGGACCCCCAGCAGGGGATCGAACACTGAAGCTTTCTTT,CASSWTPSRGSNTEAFF
TRBJ2-3,.,TRBV7-2,.,TGTGCCAGCAGCTCATCCTCTACTCGGGTAACAGATACGCAGTATTTT,CASSSSSTRVTDTQYF
TRBJ1-2,.,TRBV27,.,TGTGCCAGCAGTTTAGGGGGGAACTATGGCTACACCTTC,CASSLGGNYGYTF
TRBJ2-7,.,TRBV6-5,.,TGTGCCAGCAGTTTCCTAGGGGAGCAGTACTTC,CASSFLGEQYF
TRBJ2-1,.,TRBV10-2,TRBD2,TGCGCCAGCAGTTCCGGGACTAGCGGATATTACAATGAGCAGTTCTTC,CASSSGTSGYYNEQFF
TRBJ1-2,.,TRBV9,.,TGTGCCAGCAGCGTAAACACACTCAGTAACTATGGCTACACCTTC,CASSVNTLSNYGYTF